Presented here are 27 T cell receptor beta chains from one specimen sequenced in a study of blood T cell repertoires in COVID-19. Libraries were prepared by immunoSEQ multiplex PCR; TCRdb keeps only in-frame clonotypes and omits some of them. The sample includes 300,000 to 350,000 clones, approximately 83% of them seen just once. The sequenced sample was PBMCs or T cells enriched from blood (not recorded which). These receptor sequences come from a man younger than 45 who had recovered from COVID-19.

V is TRBV19 and J is TRBJ1-1; D not certain. This CDR3 comprises 13 residues. V lost 1 base and J lost 6, with 9 bases in between. Germline lookup yields CDR1 LNHDA and CDR2 SQIVND (reference sequence). The CDR3 DNA reads TGTGCCAGTAGTATAGGGGCAGAAGCTGAAGCTTTCTTT. This encodes CASSIGAEAEAFF.

The gene calls are TRBV11-2 and TRBJ1-2, with 7 bases identical to TRBD1. Germline V lookup: CDR1 SGHAT, CDR2 FQNNGV. This CDR3 comprises 18 residues. Unmatched junction bases numbered 15, after V lost 5 bases and J lost 0 bases. The CDR3 nucleotides read TGTGCCAGCAGCCCCATCAGGCAGGGGGACGTTACTAACTATGGCTACACCTTC. The encoded protein is CASSPIRQGDVTNYGYTF.

The chain has TRBV27 and TRBJ2-1; 8 bases map to TRBD2. CDR1 is MNHEY and CDR2 is SMNVEV in the germline V gene (reference sequence). The CDR3 sequence is 15 residues long. The V and J ends lost 5 bases and 8 bases, in that order; junction bases with no gene match: 11. The CDR3 DNA reads TGTGCCAGCAGTCTCGGGGCGGGGGGTAGAGATGAGCAGTTCTTC. It translates to CASSLGAGGRDEQFF.

V and J are TRBV4-1 and TRBJ2-5; the match to TRBD1 covers 7 bases. The V gene end was trimmed by 4 bases and the J gene end by 4 bases; junction bases not matched to a gene: 12. The CDR3 runs 16 residues. The V gene's germline CDR1 is MGHRA and CDR2 YSYEKL. The CDR3 sequence: CASSLRQGLVLETQYF. DNA of the CDR3: TGCGCCAGCAGCCTTCGACAGGGCCTCGTACTAGAGACCCAGTACTTC.

The V call is TRBV5-6, the J call TRBJ1-1; 7 bases align to TRBD1. The length of the CDR3 is 15 residues. Germline assignment: CDR1 SGHDT and CDR2 YYEEEE. With 3 bases clipped from V and 8 bases from J, the junction kept 13 bases outside the gene matches. CDR3 sequence (DNA): TGTGCCAGCAGCTCCACGGGACAGACGTTTGTGGAAGCTTTCTTT. Protein sequence: CASSSTGQTFVEAFF.

The chain carries TRBV24-1 and TRBJ2-5; D unresolved. The CDR3 is 12 amino acids. CDR1 is KGHDR, CDR2 SFDVKD, per germline. V was cut by 4 bases and J by 5 bases, with 7 bases left in between. The CDR3: CATSDIRETQYF. CDR3 nucleotides: TGTGCCACCAGTGACATCCGGGAGACCCAGTACTTC.

The rearrangement uses TRBV19 and TRBJ1-1; 8 bases fit TRBD1. The V segment lost 3 bases and the J segment 0 bases; nucleotides outside the gene matches: 9. Germline V gene data show CDR1 as LNHDA and CDR2 as SQIVND (reference sequence). This CDR3 has 17 residues. The CDR3: CASSIGRGRFMNTEAFF. The CDR3 bases are TGTGCCAGTAGTATTGGCAGGGGGCGATTTATGAACACTGAAGCTTTCTTT.

CDR3 sequence (DNA): TGTGCCAGCAGCCAGAACAGGGTCTCTCAGTTCTTC. Its protein is CASSQNRVSQFF. The rearrangement joins TRBV14 to TRBJ2-1; D perhaps matches TRBD1 (6 bases). Germline CDR1 is SGHDN and CDR2 is FVKESK. V lost 3 bases and J lost 13, with 13 bases in between. There are 12 residues in the CDR3.

The chain links TRBV30 to TRBJ1-5; perhaps TRBD1 as D (6 bases). V was cut by 3 bases and J by 3 bases, with 12 bases left in between. The CDR3 consists of 14 residues. Germline V lookup: CDR1 GTSNPN, CDR2 SVGIG (reference sequence). CDR3 DNA: TGTGCCTGGAGGGCACAGGGTACCAATCAGCCCCAGCATTTT. Translated: CAWRAQGTNQPQHF.

The chain carries TRBV5-8 and TRBJ1-5; 9 bases match TRBD1. There are 16 residues in the CDR3. The germline V gene has CDR1 SGHTS and CDR2 YDEGEE. Trimming cost V 2 bases and J 5 bases; bases outside gene matches: 8. The CDR3, as DNA: TGTGCCAGCAGCTTAGGGGGGACAGGGAGCGATCAGCCCCAGCATTTT. As protein: CASSLGGTGSDQPQHF.

V usage is TRBV9 and J usage is TRBJ2-2; D gene ambiguous. CDR1 and CDR2 from the germline V gene are SGDLS and YYNGEE. There are 16 residues in the CDR3. The germline V and J ends were trimmed by 4 bases and 1 base, with 14 bases remaining between them. CDR3 bases: TGTGCCAGCAGCAGAGATCGAGGAAAGAACACCGGGGAGCTGTTTTTT. Translated: CASSRDRGKNTGELFF.

The V call is TRBV10-3, the J call TRBJ1-2; TRBD1 agrees at 9 bases. Germline CDR1 ENHRY, CDR2 SYGVKD. V gave up 8 bases and J gave up 8 bases; unmatched junction bases: 9. The CDR3 length is 13 residues. For the CDR3, the DNA is TGTGCCATCGTCCCGGGACAGGGTTCGGGCTACACCTTC. Its translation is CAIVPGQGSGYTF.

The chain carries TRBV15 and TRBJ1-6; D unresolved. Trimming removed 0 bases from V and 7 bases from J, with 10 bases in between. This CDR3 has 15 residues. Germline V CDR1 and CDR2: LNHNV, YYDKDF (reference sequence). CDR3 DNA sequence: TGTGCCACCAGCAGAGATCGGGTCCAGAATTCACCCCTCCACTTT. Translated: CATSRDRVQNSPLHF.

The rearrangement links TRBV5-6 to TRBJ1-2; D is undetermined. The CDR3 runs to 13 residues. CDR1 and CDR2 from the germline V gene are SGHDT and YYEEEE. Trimming cost V 2 bases and J 10 bases, with 15 bases left between them. CDR3 nucleotides: TGTGCCAGCAGCTTCACAGTCCCTTCGGTCTACACCTTC. This gives the protein CASSFTVPSVYTF. Full variable domain (remainder filled in from reference TRBV5-6 and TRBJ1-2): DAGVTQSPTHLIKTRGQQVTLRCSPKSGHDTVSWYQQALGQGPQFIFQYYEEEERQRGNFPDRFSGHQFPNYSSELNVNALLLGDSALYLCASSFTVPSVYTFGSGTRLTVV.

The DNA for the CDR3 is TGTGCCAGCAGTTATACGGGACAGCCAGACTATGGCTACACCTTC. This encodes CASSYTGQPDYGYTF. The chain recombines TRBV2 with TRBJ1-2, with 7 positions matching TRBD1. Germline V gene data show CDR1 as SNHLY and CDR2 as FYNNEI. The CDR3 is made up of 15 amino acids. The V and J ends lost 5 bases and 3 bases, in that order; junction bases with no gene match: 9.

This clone occurred once. J is TRBJ1-4 and V is TRBV7-2; possible D gene TRBD1, 6 bases. This CDR3 comprises 15 residues. Trimming stripped 5 bases from V and 5 bases from J, with 15 bases between. Germline V CDR1 and CDR2: SGHTA, FQGNSA. CDR3 sequence: CASSPTGGPNEKLFF. CDR3 bases: TGTGCCAGCAGCCCTACTGGGGGCCCGAATGAAAAACTGTTTTTT.

The rearrangement joins TRBV18 to TRBJ2-2; D ambiguous. Trimming removed 10 bases from V and 4 bases from J, with 13 bases in between. CDR1 is KGHSH, CDR2 LQKENI, per germline. This CDR3 has 13 amino acids. Here the CDR3 reads CATTRSPTGELFF. The CDR3 DNA sequence: TGTGCCACTACCCGTTCCCCCACCGGGGAGCTGTTTTTT.

V usage is TRBV7-9 and J usage is TRBJ1-2, with a tentative D call TRBD1 (6 bases). With 11 bases removed from V and 4 bases from J, the gap between germline ends came to 17 bases. The germline V gene encodes CDR1 SEHNR and CDR2 FQNEAQ (reference sequence). CDR3 length: 13 amino acids. CDR3 amino acids: CALLAGALYGYTF. CDR3 DNA: TGTGCCTTGCTGGCAGGGGCCCTCTATGGCTACACCTTC.

As regards this clone: A read error may produce the germline difference seen at one junction end. The chain has TRBV20-1 and TRBJ1-3, with D unclear. CDR3 length equals 11 residues. Germline V lookup: CDR1 DFQATT, CDR2 SNEGSKA (reference sequence). The CDR3 DNA follows: TGCAGTGCTAGACCCCCTTTTTCTTTAGATTTT. This codes for CSARPPFSLDF.

The CDR3 DNA reads TGCGCCAGCAGCCAACGGGCAGGGGGCGACTATGGCTACACCTTC. Its protein is CASSQRAGGDYGYTF. This chain joins TRBV4-1 and TRBJ1-2; 8 bases line up with TRBD1. V shed 2 bases and J 3 bases; nucleotides not matched to a gene: 5. Looked up from germline, CDR1 is MGHRA and CDR2 is YSYEKL. CDR3 size: 15 residues.

The chain uses TRBV6-1 and TRBJ2-7; tentatively, D is TRBD1 (5 bases). Germline assignment: CDR1 MNHNS and CDR2 SASEGT. This CDR3 region has 13 residues. Trimming pared 2 bases from V and 5 bases from J, leaving 10 bases between. The CDR3 bases are TGTGCCAGCAGTGAATTTAGCAGGGACGAGCAGTACTTC. This sequence encodes CASSEFSRDEQYF.

This chain connects TRBV5-1 to TRBJ1-2; TRBD1 aligns across 8 bases. The CDR3 has 15 residues. With V trimmed by 0 bases and J by 3 bases, 4 bases remained unmatched. In germline, CDR1 is SGHRS, CDR2 YFSETQ. CDR3 region: CASSLGTGLYYGYTF. Here the CDR3 DNA reads TGCGCCAGCAGCTTGGGGACAGGGTTGTACTATGGCTACACCTTC. Filled out from reference TRBV5-1 and TRBJ1-2, the complete variable domain reads KAGVTQTPRYLIKTRGQQVTLSCSPISGHRSVSWYQQTPGQGLQFLFEYFSETQRNKGNFPGRFSGRQFSNSRSEMNVSTLELGDSALYLCASSLGTGLYYGYTFGSGTRLTVV.

This clone occurred a few times. V usage is TRBV27 and J usage is TRBJ1-1, with D uncertain. This CDR3 spans 14 amino acids. Germline V CDR1 and CDR2: MNHEY, SMNVEV (reference sequence). Trimming took off 7 bases at V and 0 bases at J, with 12 bases between the two ends. The CDR3 region is CASNDLRLNTEAFF. The CDR3 DNA sequence: TGTGCCAGCAACGATCTGAGGTTGAACACTGAAGCTTTCTTT.

The J gene is TRBJ1-4, the V gene TRBV11-2; tentatively, D is TRBD1 (6 bases). The CDR3 has 15 amino acids. The germline CDR1 and CDR2 sequences are SGHAT and FQNNGV. V shed 5 bases and J shed 5 bases, with 15 bases lying between them. The CDR3 DNA is TGTGCCAGCAGCCTAGGGGGAGGAGGAAATGAAAAACTGTTTTTT. It translates to CASSLGGGGNEKLFF.

In this sample, this clone turned up a few times. The V call is TRBV5-1, the J call TRBJ2-6; D is undetermined. V was cut by 0 bases and J by 3 bases, with 4 bases left in between. Germline lookup yields CDR1 SGHRS and CDR2 YFSETQ. CDR3 length equals 14 residues. The CDR3 spells CASSLAVGANVLTF. CDR3 sequence (DNA): TGCGCCAGCAGCTTGGCCGTTGGGGCCAACGTCCTGACTTTC.

This rearrangement joins TRBV2 to TRBJ1-1; D not resolved. V was clipped by 7 bases and J by 6 bases, with 12 bases between them. The CDR3 runs to 12 residues. Germline CDR1 and CDR2: SNHLY and FYNNEI. The CDR3 coding sequence is TGTGCCAGCAAATTTCGTTATTCTGAAGCTTTCTTT. It specifies CASKFRYSEAFF.

The rearrangement uses TRBV9 and TRBJ2-1; 11 bases are a match to TRBD2. Per the germline V gene, CDR1 is SGDLS and CDR2 is YYNGEE. The CDR3 spans 17 residues. V lost 0 bases to trimming and J lost 5 bases; unmatched junction nucleotides: 7. The CDR3 nucleotides read TGTGCCAGCAGCGTAGCCATGCTAGCGGGGGGAGACAATGAGCAGTTCTTC. This sequence encodes CASSVAMLAGGDNEQFF.